This TCR beta chain comes out of a study of PD-1 blockade in classical Hodgkin lymphoma. Measured with immunoSEQ multiplex PCR; TCRdb has only the in-frame clones, and not every one. Of over 20,000 clones listed, about 80% were seen once; the top ten hold roughly 6.6%. For this clone: The target antigen is unknown.

This sample's time point: cycle 4 day 1 (C4D1), after 6 weeks of nivolumab. All trial patients relapsed after autologous stem cell transplantation. The CDR3 length is 14 residues. Trimming removed 3 bases at V and 7 bases at J, with 13 bases between. Germline CDR1 reads MDHEN; CDR2 reads SYDVKM. Study findings and constraints: The authors have not defined what causes the repertoire differences, possibly disease activity or prior therapy. Baseline diversity resembling that of newly diagnosed patients was seen in complete responders. Only CD4+ TCR diversity, not CD8+, had risen significantly by C4D1. Excluded were patients who started nivolumab under 1 year after ASCT, a group that had lower diversity.

Source: peripheral blood mononuclear cells (PBMCs), taken before the fourth cycle of nivolumab. J is TRBJ2-1 and V is TRBV28; possibly TRBD2 for D (6 bases). The receptor's source is a human donor with classical Hodgkin lymphoma. CDR3 sequence: CASSFPGGQNEQFF. CDR3 in DNA: TGTGCCAGCAGTTTTCCCGGGGGTCAGAATGAGCAGTTCTTC.